One TCR beta chain is described in this entry. These data come from a study of radiation and T cells in renal cell carcinoma. The CDR3 extends over 13 amino acids. Germline-derived CDR1 and CDR2 are SGHTA and FQGTGA. V was cut by 1 base and J by 4 bases, with 4 bases left in between. Some clones are missing from TCRdb's copy, which holds only in-frame ones; the method was immunoSEQ multiplex PCR. In the table there are some 80,000 clones, roughly 83% of which are singletons. Time point specified: blood 4 weeks post-SBRT, at nephrectomy. The treatment was: 15 Gy SBRT to primary tumor, nephrectomy 4 weeks later.

This chain uses TRBV7-3 with TRBJ2-2; D remains ambiguous. The TCR sequence derives from an older woman with renal cell carcinoma. Material: blood, obtained from a patient whose treatment included radiotherapy and nephrectomy. The CDR3 spells CASSLMGTGELFF. Here the CDR3 DNA reads TGTGCCAGCAGCTTAATGGGCACCGGGGAGCTGTTTTTT. The full variable domain, its missing parts supplied by reference TRBV7-3 and TRBJ2-2, is GAGVSQTPSNKVTEKGKYVELRCDPISGHTALYWYRQSLGQGPEFLIYFQGTGAADDSGLPNDRFFAVRPEGSVSTLKIQRTERGDSAVYLCASSLMGTGELFFGEGSRLTVL.